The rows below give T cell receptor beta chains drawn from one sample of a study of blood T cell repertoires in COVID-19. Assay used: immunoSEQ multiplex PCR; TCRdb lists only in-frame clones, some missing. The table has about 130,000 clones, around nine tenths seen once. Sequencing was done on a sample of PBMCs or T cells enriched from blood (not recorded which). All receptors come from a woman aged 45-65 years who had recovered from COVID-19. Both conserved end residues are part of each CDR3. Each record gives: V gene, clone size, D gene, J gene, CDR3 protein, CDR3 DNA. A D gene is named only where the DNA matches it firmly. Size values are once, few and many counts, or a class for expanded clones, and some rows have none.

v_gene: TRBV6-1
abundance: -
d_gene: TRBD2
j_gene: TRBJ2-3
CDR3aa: CASSESSGTSGGNTQYF
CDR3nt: TGTGCCAGCAGTGAAAGTAGTGGGACTAGCGGGGGGAATACGCAGTATTTT

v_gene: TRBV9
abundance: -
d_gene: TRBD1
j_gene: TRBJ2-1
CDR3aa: CASSRTGVSYNEQFF
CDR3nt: TGTGCCAGCAGCAGGACAGGGGTCTCCTACAATGAGCAGTTCTTC

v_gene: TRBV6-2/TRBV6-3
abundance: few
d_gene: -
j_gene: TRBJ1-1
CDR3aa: CASSYLVMSQMNTEAFF
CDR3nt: TGTGCCAGCAGTTACCTTGTTATGAGCCAAATGAACACTGAAGCTTTCTTT

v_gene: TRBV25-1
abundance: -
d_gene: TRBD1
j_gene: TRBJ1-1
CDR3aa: CASSPMTGLNTEAFF
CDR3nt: TGTGCCAGCAGCCCGATGACAGGGTTGAACACTGAAGCTTTCTTT

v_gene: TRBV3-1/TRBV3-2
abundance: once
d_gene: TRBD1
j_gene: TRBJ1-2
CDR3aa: CASSQDTGQGNGYTF
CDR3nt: TGTGCCAGCAGCCAAGATACGGGACAGGGAAACGGCTACACCTTC

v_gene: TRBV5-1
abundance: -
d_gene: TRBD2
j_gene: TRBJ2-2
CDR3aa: CASSFRLAGATGELFF
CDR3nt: TGCGCCAGCAGCTTCCGACTAGCGGGGGCCACCGGGGAGCTGTTTTTT

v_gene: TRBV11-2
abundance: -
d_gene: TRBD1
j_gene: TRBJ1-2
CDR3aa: CASSLEGGKANYGYTF
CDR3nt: TGTGCCAGCAGCTTAGAAGGGGGCAAAGCTAACTATGGCTACACCTTC

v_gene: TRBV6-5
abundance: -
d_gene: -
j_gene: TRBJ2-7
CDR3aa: CASKENSYEQYF
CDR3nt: TGTGCCAGCAAGGAGAACTCCTACGAGCAGTACTTC

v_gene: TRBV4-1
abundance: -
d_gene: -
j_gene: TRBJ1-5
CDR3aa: CASSQDSQGRQPQHF
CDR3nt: TGCGCCAGCAGCCAAGATAGCCAGGGTCGGCAGCCCCAGCATTTT

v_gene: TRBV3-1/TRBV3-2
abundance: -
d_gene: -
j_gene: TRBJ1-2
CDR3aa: CASSRLTDGNYGYTF
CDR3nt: TGTGCCAGCAGCCGACTCACTGACGGGAACTATGGCTACACCTTC

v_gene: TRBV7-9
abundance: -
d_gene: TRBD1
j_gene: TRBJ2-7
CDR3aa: CASSFFPGQAYEQYF
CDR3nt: TGTGCCAGCAGCTTTTTCCCGGGACAGGCATACGAGCAGTACTTC

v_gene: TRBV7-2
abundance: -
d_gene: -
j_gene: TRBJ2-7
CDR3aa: CASSLALRGLSSYEQYF
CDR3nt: TGTGCCAGCAGCTTAGCCCTCCGAGGACTTAGCTCCTACGAGCAGTACTTC

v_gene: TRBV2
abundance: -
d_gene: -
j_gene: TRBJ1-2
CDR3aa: CASRPGDFYGYTF
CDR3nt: TGTGCCAGCAGACCGGGAGACTTCTATGGCTACACCTTC

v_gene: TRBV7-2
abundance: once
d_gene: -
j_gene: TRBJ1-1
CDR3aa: CASSPDSLMNTEAFF
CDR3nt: TGTGCCAGCAGCCCGGACAGTCTTATGAACACTGAAGCTTTCTTT

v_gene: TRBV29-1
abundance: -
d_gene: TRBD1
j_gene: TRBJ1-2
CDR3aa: CSVKSGGINYGYTF
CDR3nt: TGCAGCGTTAAGTCAGGGGGCATTAACTATGGCTACACCTTC

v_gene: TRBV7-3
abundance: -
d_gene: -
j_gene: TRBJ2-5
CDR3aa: CASSLMRGGTQYF
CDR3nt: TGTGCCAGCAGCTTAATGCGGGGAGGGACCCAGTACTTC

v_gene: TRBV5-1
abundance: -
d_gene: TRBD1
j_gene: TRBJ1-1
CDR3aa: CASSSQGAGTEAFF
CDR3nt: TGCGCCAGCAGCTCACAGGGGGCTGGAACTGAAGCTTTCTTT